Here is one TCR beta chain with its context. The CDR3 sequence is 15 residues long. V dropped 0 bases and J dropped 0 bases, with 6 bases sitting between them. Germline V gene sequence: CDR1 MNHEY, CDR2 SMNVEV (reference sequence). Original methodology: Using reference gene primer amplification, nucleated cell counts were estimated. TCRdb keeps only in-frame clones here, not all; method: immunoSEQ multiplex PCR. That table supplies the V and J calls and clone size; D and trimming were determined from the DNA. Of tens of thousands of clones in the sample, approximately 90% were seen once. The sample originates from a study of blood T cell repertoires in COVID-19. Across the whole study: Acute and convalescent COVID-19 specimens originated in the United States, Italy and Spain. Sources were T cells, B-cell-depleted T cells, or PBMCs; the material itself was cDNA or gDNA.

This chain links TRBV27 with TRBJ1-5, with D unclear. The sequenced material came from peripheral blood. The origin of this receptor is a man between 60 and 75 years old with COVID-19, enrolled during active disease. CDR3 DNA: TGTGCCAGCAGTTTATCCTTTTCTAGCAATCAGCCCCAGCATTTT. It encodes CASSLSFSSNQPQHF.